The entry below gives a single T cell receptor (beta chain) sequence along with its context. Its target is not known. The record originates from a study of OX40 agonist ivuxolimab in advanced cancers. Study information: In this cohort, patients received ivuxolimab, an agonistic anti-OX40 (CD134) antibody. The patients received ivuxolimab by intravenous route every 2 weeks at 0.01 to 10 mg/kg. Broader study findings: Averaging showed that CD8+ T cells had more expanded clones than CD4+ did.

Libraries were prepared by immunoSEQ multiplex PCR; TCRdb keeps only in-frame clonotypes and omits some of them. Among about 66,000 clones listed, over 80% were seen once. Baseline was the first blood sampling point, followed by cycle 4 day 1 and cycle 7 day 1. Germline V gene sequence: CDR1 SGHRS, CDR2 YFSETQ. CDR3 length: 16 amino acids. V trimming: 2 bases; J trimming: 0 bases; junction bases outside the gene matches: 4. The sequence was collected from an adult with an advanced solid tumor such as melanoma, head and neck, liver or kidney cancer. This chain links TRBV5-1 with TRBJ2-1; 8 nucleotides line up with TRBD1. Sequenced material: CD4+ or CD8+ T cells sorted from blood, taken in a trial of the OX40 agonist ivuxolimab. DNA of the CDR3: TGCGCCAGCAGCTTTTTTACAGGGGGCTCCTACAATGAGCAGTTCTTC. It specifies CASSFFTGGSYNEQFF.